This T cell receptor (beta chain) was documented in a study of shared clonotypes between healthy human individuals. Deep-level running was used for the assay. The authors ran unsorted PBMC replicate PCRs on 300 ng DNA, 25,000 to 35,000 T cell genomes. Per the study methods: Filtering differed for immunoSEQ, which gave only junction sequences without quality scores. Assay used: immunoSEQ multiplex PCR; TCRdb lists only in-frame clones, some missing. V and J calls and clone size are as listed in that table; D and trimming were resolved from the DNA. The data show about 490,000 clones, roughly 85% seen once. Donors were Caucasian adults residing in Nashville, Tennessee, USA. The sample consisted of PBMCs. The receptor's source is a woman aged 40 to 50 in good health. Some clones in this sample may be carry-over from other donors' samples.

This CDR3 is CASRDARGGETQYF. The CDR3 region has the DNA TGTGCCAGCAGGGATGCTAGGGGAGGGGAGACCCAGTACTTC. This chain links TRBV2 with TRBJ2-5, with TRBD2 identical over 7 bases. CDR1 is SNHLY and CDR2 is FYNNEI in the germline V gene. Trimming cost V 6 bases and J 5 bases; bases outside gene matches: 9. This CDR3 is 14 amino acids long.